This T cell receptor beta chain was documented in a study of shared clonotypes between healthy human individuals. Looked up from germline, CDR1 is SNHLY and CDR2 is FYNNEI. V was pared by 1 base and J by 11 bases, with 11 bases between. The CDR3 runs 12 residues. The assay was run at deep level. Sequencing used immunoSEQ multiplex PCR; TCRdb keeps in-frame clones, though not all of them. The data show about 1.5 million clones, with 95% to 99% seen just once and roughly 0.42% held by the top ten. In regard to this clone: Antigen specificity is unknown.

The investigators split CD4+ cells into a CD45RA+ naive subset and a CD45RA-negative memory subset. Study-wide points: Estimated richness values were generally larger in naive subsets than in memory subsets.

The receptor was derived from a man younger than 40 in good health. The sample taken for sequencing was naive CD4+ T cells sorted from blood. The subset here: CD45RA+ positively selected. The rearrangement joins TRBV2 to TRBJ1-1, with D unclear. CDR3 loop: CASSEVTQKAFF. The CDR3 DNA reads TGTGCCAGCAGTGAAGTGACACAGAAGGCTTTCTTT.